These 15 T cell receptor beta chains originate from one sample sequenced in a study of CD8 T cells in Susac syndrome. Random hexamers were used to reverse transcribe the RNA input (roughly 0.5 to 1 ug). In TCRdb, the immunoSEQ multiplex PCR reads were re-called with MiXCR into one record per CDR3 protein. This table holds about 180,000 distinct CDR3 sequences, 90% to 96% found once. What was sequenced was CD4+ T cells from PBMCs. The receptors originated from a human donor with multiple sclerosis.

V usage is TRBV11-3 and J usage is TRBJ2-5, with unresolved D. CDR1 is SGHNT, CDR2 YENEEA, per germline. Trimming took 1 base from V and 5 from J, leaving 11 bases between them. This CDR3 spans 14 amino acids. CDR3 residues: CASSLVAEVETQYF. The CDR3 DNA sequence: TGTGCCAGCAGCTTAGTCGCTGAGGTGGAGACCCAGTACTTC.

The chain combines TRBV27 with TRBJ1-5, with a possible D match to TRBD1 (6 bases). The V gene's germline CDR1 is MNHEY and CDR2 SMNVEV (reference sequence). The CDR3 spans 15 residues. Trimming left V 3 bases short and J 3 bases short, with 12 bases between. DNA for the CDR3: TGTGCCAGCAGTTTTGACAGGACTCACAATCAGCCCCAGCATTTT. Translation gives CASSFDRTHNQPQHF.

The chain joins TRBV29-1 to TRBJ2-2; 10 nucleotides line up with TRBD1. This CDR3 contains 15 residues. CDR1 SQVTM and CDR2 ANQGSEA come from the germline V gene. V gave up 6 bases and J gave up 0 bases; unmatched junction bases: 4. In nucleotides, the CDR3 is TGCAGCGTGGGACAGGGGACCTCGAACACCGGGGAGCTGTTTTTT. Its translation: CSVGQGTSNTGELFF.

The CDR3 region is CASSQAGTGELFF. DNA of the CDR3: TGTGCCAGCAGCCAAGCCGGCACCGGGGAGCTGTTTTTT. The rearrangement uses TRBV3-1 and TRBJ2-2; D remains unclear. CDR3 length equals 13 residues. V gave up 1 base and J gave up 4 bases, with 4 bases separating them. Germline V CDR1 and CDR2: LGHDT, YNNKEL (reference sequence).

The chain is built from TRBV6-2 or TRBV6-3 and TRBJ2-5; D ambiguous. The CDR3 runs 14 residues. Germline CDR1 MNHEY, CDR2 SVGEGT. V dropped 6 bases and J dropped 2 bases, with 13 bases sitting between them. CDR3: CASSKDKLQETQYF. CDR3 DNA: TGTGCCAGCAGCAAAGACAAGCTTCAAGAGACCCAGTACTTC.

The J gene is TRBJ1-1, the V gene TRBV7-2, with D possibly TRBD1 on 5 matching bases. Trimming stripped 3 bases from V and 6 bases from J, with 11 bases between. This CDR3 has 13 amino acids. In germline, CDR1 is SGHTA, CDR2 FQGNSA. CDR3 residues: CASSFTMGAEAFF. The CDR3 DNA reads as TGTGCCAGCAGCTTCACGATGGGGGCTGAAGCTTTCTTT.

In this sample, this clonotype turned up a few times. J is TRBJ2-5 and V is TRBV3-1; no firm D call. Trimming took off 0 bases at V and 4 bases at J, with 3 bases between the two ends. The V gene's germline CDR1 is LGHDT and CDR2 YNNKEL (reference sequence). This CDR3 is 12 amino acids long. CDR3 DNA sequence: TGTGCCAGCAGCCAAGATGGAGAGACCCAGTACTTC. The encoded protein is CASSQDGETQYF.

This chain joins TRBV5-1 and TRBJ2-7; unclear D gene. Germline V gene lookup returns CDR1 SGHRS and CDR2 YFSETQ. With 0 bases removed from V and 5 bases from J, the gap between germline ends came to 9 bases. The CDR3 is made up of 13 amino acids. The CDR3 sequence is CASSLEVTDEQYF. The CDR3, as DNA: TGCGCCAGCAGCTTGGAAGTGACGGACGAGCAGTACTTC.

V and J are TRBV7-8 and TRBJ1-5; possible D gene TRBD1, 6 bases. Germline lookup yields CDR1 SGHVS and CDR2 FQNEAQ. The CDR3 contains 15 residues. V was shortened by 5 bases and J by 6 bases, with 17 bases between the two germline ends. The CDR3, as DNA: TGTGCCAGCAGCCAAGAGGGGGATTTCGGTCAGCCCCAGCATTTT. This translates into CASSQEGDFGQPQHF.

In DNA form, the CDR3 reads TGTGCCATCAGTGAGTCGATTGCGAACACTGAAGCTTTCTTT. It codes for CAISESIANTEAFF. The chain is built from TRBV10-3 and TRBJ1-1, with D unresolved. CDR1 is ENHRY, CDR2 SYGVKD, per germline. This CDR3 has 14 amino acids. Between the trimmed V and J ends, which lost 0 bases and 1 base, there was a span of 6 bases.

This clonotype turned up a few times. This sequence joins TRBV3-1 and TRBJ1-1; D gene ambiguous. CDR3 length: 13 amino acids. V lost 0 bases, J lost 5 bases, and 7 bases lay in between. The germline V gene encodes CDR1 LGHDT and CDR2 YNNKEL (reference sequence). In DNA form, the CDR3 reads TGTGCCAGCAGCCAAGAAGGGTGGACTGAAGCTTTCTTT. This codes for CASSQEGWTEAFF.

This clonotype was observed once. The chain carries TRBV19 and TRBJ1-2, with 8 bases matching TRBD1. The CDR3 is 15 amino acids. Germline V gene sequence: CDR1 LNHDA, CDR2 SQIVND (reference sequence). V shed 5 bases, J shed 5 bases, and the junction held 10 bases outside the gene matches. The CDR3 region is CASSPQGQGPYGYTF. The CDR3, as DNA: TGTGCCAGTAGTCCACAAGGACAGGGACCGTATGGCTACACCTTC.

This clonotype has a handful of counts. CDR3 sequence (DNA): TGTGCCAGCAGCCAAGATCCCGGGGCGGGGGCCAACGTCCTGACTTTC. Translated: CASSQDPGAGANVLTF. The chain uses TRBV3-1 and TRBJ2-6; D may be TRBD1 or TRBD2 (5 bases each). Trimming took off 0 bases at V and 4 bases at J, with 10 bases between the two ends. This CDR3 is built from 16 residues. Germline values: CDR1 LGHDT, CDR2 YNNKEL (reference sequence).

The chain couples TRBV12-3 or TRBV12-4 to TRBJ2-3; D unclear. This CDR3 has 12 amino acids. V lost 3 bases, J lost 8 bases, and 9 bases lay in between. The CDR3 reads CASSFVAGTQYF. The CDR3 DNA follows: TGTGCCAGCAGTTTTGTGGCAGGTACGCAGTATTTT.

This chain joins TRBV9 and TRBJ2-7; the match to TRBD1 covers 9 bases. This CDR3 spans 15 amino acids. V trimming: 2 bases; J trimming: 3 bases; junction bases outside the gene matches: 6. Germline assignment: CDR1 SGDLS and CDR2 YYNGEE. The CDR3 DNA follows: TGTGCCAGCAGCGTGGGACAGGGCCCGAGCTACGAGCAGTACTTC. Its protein is CASSVGQGPSYEQYF.